This TCR beta chain derives from a study of identical twins. TCRdb processed the 5' RACE reads anew with MiXCR; each CDR3 protein has one entry. The sample consists of approximately 210,000 distinct CDR3 sequences, 5.5% to 7.5% of them appearing once. This clonotype was seen at least ten times. Its antigen is unknown. Study outcomes and limitations: Instead of following the same donors, the conclusions were based on cross-sectional statistical analysis. Within cord blood, abundant beta clonotypes carried fewer insertions, but memory repertoires showed no such trend.

The same specimen was also included in a second study, on T cells expressing NK-cell markers. In that study: One of eight sequenced donors was HCMV-seronegative; the other seven were seropositive.

The source is a woman between 18 and 29 years old in good health. The source material was CD8+ T cells sorted from blood.

The CDR3, as DNA: TGTGCCAGCAGCGTAGTAGATTCCAATGAGCAGTTCTTC. Translated, it gives CASSVVDSNEQFF. The chain combines TRBV9 with TRBJ2-1; D not certain. The V gene lost 0 bases and the J gene lost 6 bases, with 7 bases spanning the gap. Germline V gene data show CDR1 as SGDLS and CDR2 as YYNGEE. The CDR3 consists of 13 residues.